This is a list of T cell receptor beta chains from one sample in a study of blood T cell repertoires in COVID-19. Repertoires were generated with immunoSEQ multiplex PCR, while TCRdb's copy carries only in-frame clones and drops some. This sample carries around 380,000 clones, more than 75% of them seen once, and the ten largest clones take 1% to 1.5%. Material: PBMCs or T cells enriched from blood (not recorded which). The receptors were gathered from a man aged 30 to 45 who had recovered from COVID-19. Both conserved end residues are trimmed from each CDR3.

>TRBV6-5|TRBJ2-2
ASRTRSNTGELF
>TRBV5-1|TRBJ2-5
ASSLGQGLQETQY
>TRBV3-1/TRBV3-2|TRBJ2-2
ASSQDTGARPGELF
>TRBV7-9|TRBJ2-1
ASSLRGSEQF
>TRBV6-5|TRBJ1-1
ASSRQGSWTEAF
>TRBV7-2|TRBJ2-3
ASSLYGGPADTQY
>TRBV2|TRBJ2-5
ASSYTETQY
>TRBV10-3|TRBJ2-3
AISEETVGTDTQY
>TRBV4-1|TRBJ1-1
ASSQGRGEAF
>TRBV7-3|TRBJ1-1
ASRNKRLMNTEAF
>TRBV3-1/TRBV3-2|TRBJ2-1
ASSPGSGGAYEQF